This entry lists 21 T cell receptor beta chains sequenced from one sample in a study of T cell repertoires in cytomegalovirus infection. TCRdb re-analysed the reads in MiXCR, keeping a single row per CDR3 protein. The sample lists 450,000 to 550,000 distinct CDR3 sequences; about two fifths were seen once. Antigen specificity for these receptors is unknown. Sequencing was performed on cultured PBMCs, taken from culture after CMV antigen stimulation. These receptors were obtained from a human donor in good health (CMV status not recorded). Some clones in this sample may be carry-over from other donors' samples.

V and J are TRBV11-2 and TRBJ2-7; D call uncertain. V was pared by 5 bases and J by 4 bases, with 18 bases between. CDR3 length: 15 residues. From germline, CDR1 is SGHAT and CDR2 FQNNGV. The CDR3, as DNA: TGTGCCAGCAGCCCTGGACGGTCGTACGTTTACGAGCAGTACTTC. It encodes CASSPGRSYVYEQYF.

This clonotype was found a few times. For the CDR3, the DNA is TGTGCCAGCAGCCAACCGTGGGGCCATGAGCAGTTCTTC. This gives the protein CASSQPWGHEQFF. The V and J genes are TRBV6-1 and TRBJ2-1, with a possible D match to TRBD1 (5 bases). The germline V and J ends were trimmed by 6 bases and 8 bases, with 14 bases remaining between them. The germline CDR1 and CDR2 sequences are MNHNS and SASEGT. The CDR3 is 13 residues long.

This clonotype was found a few times. The chain recombines TRBV6-2 or TRBV6-3 with TRBJ2-5; D is tentatively TRBD1 or TRBD2 (7 bases each). CDR1 MNHEY and CDR2 SVGEGT come from the germline V gene. The CDR3 consists of 15 residues. V lost 5 bases and J lost 3, with 16 bases in between. CDR3 in amino acids: CASSKGGGQKETQYF. CDR3 coding DNA: TGTGCCAGCAGTAAGGGGGGGGGACAGAAAGAGACCCAGTACTTC.

This chain links TRBV7-2 with TRBJ1-4, with TRBD1 identical over 7 bases. This CDR3 is 14 amino acids long. Trimming took 1 base from V and 8 from J; bases not matched to a gene: 4. Germline CDR1 is SGHTA and CDR2 is FQGNSA. CDR3 DNA sequence: TGTGCCAGCAGCTTAGGGCAGGGGGTGGAAAAACTGTTTTTT. Amino acid sequence: CASSLGQGVEKLFF.

This chain joins TRBV20-1 and TRBJ1-2, with 7 bases that match TRBD1. V lost 5 bases, J lost 5 bases, and 14 bases stayed unmatched. This CDR3 comprises 15 residues. In germline, CDR1 is DFQATT, CDR2 SNEGSKA (reference sequence). The chain's CDR3 is CSAPRAGGHSYGYTF. CDR3 DNA sequence: TGCAGTGCTCCGCGTGCAGGGGGTCACTCTTATGGCTACACCTTC.

V usage is TRBV5-4 and J usage is TRBJ2-2; D perhaps matches TRBD2 (5 bases). Looked up from germline, CDR1 is SGHNT and CDR2 is YYREEE (reference sequence). V lost 4 bases, J lost 4 bases, and 11 bases lay in between. CDR3 length: 14 residues. The CDR3 here is CASSDGGGTGELFF. In DNA, the CDR3 is TGTGCCAGCAGCGACGGAGGAGGCACCGGGGAGCTGTTTTTT.

As regards this clonotype: At one end, the junction sequence differs from germline, possibly due to a read error. The gene calls are TRBV4-1 and TRBJ1-6; 7 bases are a match to TRBD1. The germline CDR1 and CDR2 sequences are MGHRA and YSYEKL. The CDR3 runs 16 residues. CDR3 residues: CASSQAGGQRYSPLHF. Written as DNA, the CDR3 is TGTGCCAGCAGCCAAGCGGGGGGACAGAGGTATTCACCCCTCCACTTT.

V and J are TRBV7-9 and TRBJ2-1; possible D gene TRBD1, 6 bases. In germline, CDR1 is SEHNR, CDR2 FQNEAQ (reference sequence). Trimming left V 10 bases short and J 8 bases short, with 21 bases between. The CDR3 loop spans 14 amino acids. CDR3 in amino acids: CATDGQGRVDEQFF. The CDR3 DNA reads as TGTGCCACCGATGGGCAGGGGCGTGTGGATGAGCAGTTCTTC.

This clonotype was seen more than once but under ten times. V usage is TRBV7-9 and J usage is TRBJ2-1; TRBD2 agrees at 11 bases. CDR1 SEHNR and CDR2 FQNEAQ come from the germline V gene (reference sequence). The ends lost 5 bases at V and 0 bases at J; junction bases unmatched: 3. CDR3 length: 16 amino acids. The CDR3 region is CASSRTSGPSYNEQFF. For the CDR3, the DNA is TGTGCCAGCAGCCGGACTAGCGGGCCCTCCTACAATGAGCAGTTCTTC. Full variable domain (missing parts from reference TRBV7-9 and TRBJ2-1): DTGVSQNPRHKITKRGQNVTFRCDPISEHNRLYWYRQTLGQGPEFLTYFQNEAQLEKSRLLSDRFSAERPKGSFSTLEIQRTEQGDSAMYLCASSRTSGPSYNEQFFGPGTRLTVL.

This clonotype was counted a few times. V is TRBV6-1 and J is TRBJ1-1; D is unresolved. The germline V gene encodes CDR1 MNHNS and CDR2 SASEGT. The CDR3 totals 13 residues. V lost 5 bases and J lost 5, with 12 bases in between. Written as DNA, the CDR3 is TGTGCCAGCAGTATTATTTACGAGACTGAAGCTTTCTTT. It translates to CASSIIYETEAFF.

This clonotype appeared a few times. The chain combines TRBV6-2 or TRBV6-3 with TRBJ2-5; maybe TRBD2 (5 bases). The CDR3 is 16 residues long. The germline V and J ends were trimmed by 2 bases and 4 bases, with 17 bases remaining between them. Germline V gene sequence: CDR1 MNHEY, CDR2 SVGEGT. CDR3 in DNA: TGTGCCAGCAGTTACGCCCTAGCCGGGCAAGGAGAGACCCAGTACTTC. This translates into CASSYALAGQGETQYF.

This clonotype was counted between two and nine times. The chain is built from TRBV7-9 and TRBJ1-1, with D perhaps matching TRBD1 (6 bases). CDR3 length: 14 residues. The germline V gene encodes CDR1 SEHNR and CDR2 FQNEAQ (reference sequence). Trimming cost V 4 bases and J 5 bases, with 14 bases left between them. The CDR3 sequence: CASSSGTRRTEAFF. Written as DNA, the CDR3 is TGTGCCAGCAGCTCCGGGACACGGCGGACTGAAGCTTTCTTT. The full variable domain, in which reference TRBV7-9 and TRBJ1-1 provide the parts outside the CDR3, is DTGVSQNPRHKITKRGQNVTFRCDPISEHNRLYWYRQTLGQGPEFLTYFQNEAQLEKSRLLSDRFSAERPKGSFSTLEIQRTEQGDSAMYLCASSSGTRRTEAFFGQGTRLTVV.

The chain links TRBV6-6 to TRBJ2-2; the D gene is possibly TRBD1 (6 bases). Trimming took 2 bases from V and 1 from J, leaving 14 bases between them. CDR1 MNHNY and CDR2 SVGAGI come from the germline V gene (reference sequence). The CDR3 length is 17 residues. CDR3 coding DNA: TGTGCCAGCAGTTACCCCCCCCCGGACAGGAACACCGGGGAGCTGTTTTTT. Translation: CASSYPPPDRNTGELFF.

This clonotype showed up many times. The V gene is TRBV6-2 or TRBV6-3, the J gene TRBJ1-4; no clear D. V lost 6 bases and J 8 bases, leaving 37 bases between the germline ends. Germline CDR1 MNHEY, CDR2 SVGEGT. The CDR3 contains 21 residues. CDR3 amino acids: CASSRFYDAWTVKGGGEKLFF. The CDR3 bases are TGTGCCAGCAGCCGCTTTTACGATGCCTGGACCGTCAAAGGTGGCGGGGAAAAACTGTTTTTT.

V usage is TRBV27 and J usage is TRBJ2-7; D may be TRBD2 (6 bases). There are 14 residues in the CDR3. The germline V gene encodes CDR1 MNHEY and CDR2 SMNVEV (reference sequence). V was trimmed by 3 bases and J by 2 bases, leaving 11 bases between them. This CDR3 reads CASSLPGLTYEQYF. Here the CDR3 DNA reads TGTGCCAGCAGTTTGCCGGGACTTACCTACGAGCAGTACTTC.

The rearrangement joins TRBV6-1 to TRBJ1-1; possible D gene TRBD1, 6 bases. This CDR3 has 14 residues. Germline values: CDR1 MNHNS, CDR2 SASEGT. V was shortened by 5 bases and J by 5 bases, with 15 bases between the two germline ends. The CDR3 nucleotides read TGTGCCAGCAGTTATTGGCAGGGGTGGACTGAAGCTTTCTTT. Protein: CASSYWQGWTEAFF.

This chain links TRBV25-1 with TRBJ2-7; perhaps TRBD2 as D (6 bases). CDR3 length: 13 residues. The V gene's germline CDR1 is MGHDK and CDR2 SYGVNS. V lost 8 bases, J lost 2 bases, and 13 bases lay in between. As DNA, the CDR3 is TGTGCCAGCGGCCGAGCGGGTACCTACGAGCAGTACTTC. It encodes CASGRAGTYEQYF.

J is TRBJ2-7 and V is TRBV4-1; 8 nucleotides line up with TRBD2. V lost 4 bases, J lost 2 bases, and 7 bases stayed unmatched. This CDR3 is built from 15 residues. Germline CDR1 is MGHRA and CDR2 is YSYEKL. The CDR3 is CASSLPGGGTYEQYF. In DNA form, the CDR3 reads TGCGCCAGCAGCCTGCCCGGGGGGGGAACCTACGAGCAGTACTTC.

A single count supports this clonotype. The chain links TRBV7-4 to TRBJ1-1, with a possible D match to TRBD1 (6 bases). Trimming left V 1 base short and J 6 bases short, with 18 bases between. The CDR3 runs to 16 residues. Germline values: CDR1 SGHVT, CDR2 SQSDAQ. DNA of the CDR3: TGTGCCAGCAGCTTAGGACGGGGCAGGGGTTCCGCTGAAGCTTTCTTT. Its translation: CASSLGRGRGSAEAFF. The full variable domain, in which reference TRBV7-4 and TRBJ1-1 provide the parts outside the CDR3, is GAGVSQSPRYKVAKRGRDVALRCDSISGHVTLYWYRQTLGQGSEVLTYSQSDAQRDKSGRPSGRFSAERPERSVSTLKIQRTEQGDSAVYLCASSLGRGRGSAEAFFGQGTRLTVV.

This clonotype was detected only a few times. J is TRBJ2-2 and V is TRBV7-2, with 8 bases lining up with TRBD2. CDR1 and CDR2 from the germline V gene are SGHTA and FQGNSA. The J segment lost 7 bases and the V segment lost 0 bases, leaving 4 bases of the junction unmatched. The CDR3 length is 15 residues. In nucleotides, the CDR3 is TGTGCCAGCAGCTTAGCTCGGCGGGAGGTCGGGGAGCTGTTTTTT. It codes for CASSLARREVGELFF.

The table lists this clonotype with a few counts. The chain employs TRBV4-1 and TRBJ2-4; 7 bases are a match to TRBD1. This CDR3 is built from 16 residues. Germline CDR1 reads MGHRA; CDR2 reads YSYEKL. The ends lost 4 bases at V and 5 bases at J; junction bases unmatched: 11. As DNA, the CDR3 is TGCGCCAGCAGCCGGACCTCGGGACAGACCGAAAACATTCAGTACTTC. Encoded protein: CASSRTSGQTENIQYF.